This T cell receptor (beta chain) originates from a study of cytomegalovirus exposure and HLA in healthy donors. CDR1 LNHNV and CDR2 YYDKDF come from the germline V gene (reference sequence). The CDR3 is made up of 15 amino acids. V lost 3 bases and J 2 bases, leaving 12 bases between the germline ends. 13 Jbeta primers and 60 Vbeta primers were used for the PCR. Libraries were prepared by immunoSEQ multiplex PCR; TCRdb keeps only in-frame clonotypes and omits some of them. The sample lists about 130,000 clones, 75% to 85% occurring once. The chain uses TRBV15 and TRBJ2-3; the D gene is possibly TRBD1 (6 bases). The clonotype comes from a woman between 40 and 50 years old in good health and CMV-seropositive. The sequenced sample consisted of PBMCs. In nucleotides, the CDR3 is TGTGCCACCAGCAGGAGAGGACAGACCACAGATACGCAGTATTTT. It is translated as CATSRRGQTTDTQYF.